The 27 T cell receptor beta chains below come from one sample, sequenced in a study of blood T cell repertoires in COVID-19. TCRdb keeps only in-frame clones here, not all; method: immunoSEQ multiplex PCR. The sample holds roughly 200,000 clones, about nine tenths seen once. The sample comprised PBMCs or T cells enriched from blood (not recorded which). The receptors shown here come from a man aged 30 to 45 who had recovered from COVID-19.

The sample holds one count of this clone. V usage is TRBV14 and J usage is TRBJ2-3, with 16 bases fitting TRBD2. The germline gives CDR1 SGHDN, CDR2 FVKESK. With 4 bases clipped from V and 4 bases from J, the junction kept 5 bases outside the gene matches. The CDR3 sequence is 17 residues long. CDR3 loop: CASSPGLAGGPADTQYF. In DNA form, the CDR3 reads TGTGCCAGCAGCCCGGGACTAGCGGGAGGGCCCGCAGATACGCAGTATTTT.

This clone was counted a single time. The chain recombines TRBV19 with TRBJ2-3, with D maybe TRBD1 (6 bases). Trimming stripped 3 bases from V and 1 base from J, with 17 bases between. There are 17 residues in the CDR3. Germline V CDR1 and CDR2: LNHDA, SQIVND (reference sequence). The CDR3 nucleotides are TGTGCCAGTAGTATGGAGCGCCCGGGACAAGGCACAGATACGCAGTATTTT. This encodes CASSMERPGQGTDTQYF.

This clone was picked up many times. The chain links TRBV27 to TRBJ1-2; 8 bases match TRBD1. V lost 5 bases and J lost 4; bases outside the gene matches: 15. The CDR3 is 17 amino acids. Germline-derived CDR1 and CDR2 are MNHEY and SMNVEV (reference sequence). CDR3 nucleotides: TGTGCCAGCAGTATTCGACAGGGGCCCACAGGAGGCTATGGCTACACCTTC. It specifies CASSIRQGPTGGYGYTF.

This sequence joins TRBV10-3 and TRBJ2-1, with D possibly matching TRBD2 (6 bases). The CDR3 spans 14 residues. Germline V gives CDR1 ENHRY, CDR2 SYGVKD. V lost 2 bases and J 8 bases, leaving 13 bases between the germline ends. CDR3 loop: CAISEGRGGDEQFF. CDR3 nucleotides: TGTGCCATCAGTGAGGGAAGGGGAGGCGATGAGCAGTTCTTC.

The chain is built from TRBV5-1 and TRBJ1-2; TRBD1 might be the D (6 bases). The germline CDR1 and CDR2 sequences are SGHRS and YFSETQ. CDR3 size: 15 residues. Deletions cut 1 base from V and 4 bases from J, with 14 bases between. The DNA of the CDR3 is TGCGCCAGCAGCTTGAATAGTGGACAGCTCTATGGCTACACCTTC. This encodes CASSLNSGQLYGYTF.

CDR3 DNA: TGTGCCAGCAGCTTGGTGGTGACTAGCGGGCAAGAGACCCAGTACTTC. This sequence encodes CASSLVVTSGQETQYF. The V gene is TRBV5-4, the J gene TRBJ2-5; TRBD2 matches at 10 bases. This CDR3 is 16 amino acids long. Per the germline V gene, CDR1 is SGHNT and CDR2 is YYREEE (reference sequence). Trimming removed 0 bases from V and 2 bases from J; junction bases left unmatched: 4.

The chain employs TRBV5-1 and TRBJ2-7; perhaps TRBD1 as D (5 bases). The V gene's germline CDR1 is SGHRS and CDR2 YFSETQ. This CDR3 spans 14 amino acids. V gave up 0 bases and J gave up 6 bases, with 13 bases separating them. Here the CDR3 DNA reads TGCGCCAGCAGCTTGGGGGGCAGGGTGGTCGAGCAGTACTTC. Encoded protein: CASSLGGRVVEQYF.

The chain is built from TRBV29-1 and TRBJ2-7, with 7 bases identical to TRBD2. J lost 3 bases, V lost 6 bases, and 8 bases had no gene match. This CDR3 has 13 amino acids. Germline values: CDR1 SQVTM, CDR2 ANQGSEA. CDR3 in amino acids: CSVSSGAYYEQYF. The DNA of the CDR3 is TGCAGCGTCTCTAGCGGAGCCTACTACGAGCAGTACTTC.

This chain joins TRBV9 and TRBJ2-5; 10 bases match TRBD2. CDR1 SGDLS and CDR2 YYNGEE come from the germline V gene. Trimming took 3 bases from V and 3 from J; bases not matched to a gene: 5. The CDR3 is 15 amino acids. The CDR3, as DNA: TGTGCCAGCAGCGGCCGGACTAGCGGAAAAGAGACCCAGTACTTC. Translated: CASSGRTSGKETQYF.

This sequence joins TRBV5-1 and TRBJ2-7, with 9 bases identical to TRBD1. CDR1 and CDR2 (germline): SGHRS, YFSETQ. This CDR3 contains 14 residues. The junction had 3 bases not matched to a gene; V was cut back by 2 bases and J by 3 bases. The CDR3 reads CASSFDRGGYEQYF. CDR3 sequence (DNA): TGCGCCAGCAGCTTCGACAGGGGGGGCTACGAGCAGTACTTC.

This clone was picked up one time. The chain joins TRBV18 to TRBJ2-7; D is possibly TRBD2 (5 bases). Germline assignment: CDR1 KGHSH and CDR2 LQKENI. The CDR3 runs 15 residues. V dropped 2 bases and J dropped 3 bases, with 14 bases sitting between them. CDR3 nucleotides: TGTGCCAGCTCACCAAAGTTTACAGCGGACTACGAGCAGTACTTC. This sequence encodes CASSPKFTADYEQYF.

The J gene is TRBJ2-4, the V gene TRBV9; 11 bases map to TRBD2. Germline V gene lookup returns CDR1 SGDLS and CDR2 YYNGEE. The CDR3 length is 17 residues. Trimming removed 0 bases from V and 1 base from J; junction bases left unmatched: 3. CDR3 DNA sequence: TGTGCCAGCAGCGTAGACCCTAGCGGGGGGGCCAAAAACATTCAGTACTTC. As protein: CASSVDPSGGAKNIQYF.

The J gene is TRBJ2-1, the V gene TRBV2, with 7 bases identical to TRBD2. Trimming removed 6 bases from V and 2 bases from J; junction bases left unmatched: 10. Germline assignment: CDR1 SNHLY and CDR2 FYNNEI. This CDR3 contains 16 residues. The CDR3 DNA follows: TGTGCCAGCAGGCGGGAGCAAGCGGGGCCCTACAATGAGCAGTTCTTC. Its translation is CASRREQAGPYNEQFF.

In this sample, this clone turned up a few times. J is TRBJ1-2 and V is TRBV6-4, with 8 nucleotides matching TRBD1. The germline CDR1 and CDR2 sequences are MRHNA and SNTAGT. The trim removed 6 bases at V and 2 bases at J, leaving 5 bases unmatched. The CDR3 loop spans 14 amino acids. The CDR3 region is CASSPGQENYGYTF. CDR3 in DNA: TGTGCCAGCAGCCCGGGACAGGAAAACTATGGCTACACCTTC.

The chain recombines TRBV5-1 with TRBJ2-7; no definite D call. The CDR3 runs to 15 residues. Between the trimmed V and J ends, which lost 4 bases and 2 bases, there was a span of 16 bases. The germline V gene encodes CDR1 SGHRS and CDR2 YFSETQ. The CDR3, as DNA: TGCGCCAGCAGCCCGCAGGCCTCCCTAACCTACGAGCAGTACTTC. It codes for CASSPQASLTYEQYF.

V and J are TRBV10-1 and TRBJ1-1; no clear D. From germline, CDR1 is WNHNN and CDR2 SYGVQD (reference sequence). V lost 4 bases and J 5 bases, leaving 11 bases between the germline ends. The CDR3 has 13 amino acids. Here the CDR3 reads CASSARLDTEAFF. The CDR3 nucleotides read TGCGCCAGCAGTGCCAGACTGGATACTGAAGCTTTCTTT.

V is TRBV24-1 and J is TRBJ2-2, with a tentative D call TRBD1 (7 bases). V was cut by 7 bases and J by 6 bases, with 11 bases left in between. Per germline, CDR1 KGHDR and CDR2 SFDVKD. The CDR3 runs 13 residues. The CDR3 bases are TGTGCCACCAGCGCCAGGGGGGCCGGGGAGCTGTTTTTT. Its translation: CATSARGAGELFF.

This chain's CDR3 is CASSLRASGTYEQYF. The CDR3 region has the DNA TGTGCCAGCAGCTTACGGGCTAGCGGAACCTACGAGCAGTACTTC. V usage is TRBV27 and J usage is TRBJ2-7; 7 bases map to TRBD2. Germline assignment: CDR1 MNHEY and CDR2 SMNVEV (reference sequence). The V gene end was trimmed by 6 bases and the J gene end by 2 bases; junction bases not matched to a gene: 10. The CDR3 covers 15 residues.

This sequence joins TRBV4-3 and TRBJ2-1, with 7 bases identical to TRBD1. Germline loops: CDR1 LGHNA, CDR2 YSLEER. V lost 3 bases and J lost 0; bases outside the gene matches: 11. This CDR3 spans 18 amino acids. CDR3 sequence: CASSQDHQGESSYNEQFF. Here the CDR3 DNA reads TGCGCCAGCAGCCAGGATCATCAGGGGGAAAGCTCCTACAATGAGCAGTTCTTC.

This chain uses TRBV5-4 with TRBJ2-7; weak D call: TRBD2 (6 bases). The V end was cut by 1 base, the J end by 2 bases, with 16 bases between. The CDR3 has 16 amino acids. Per the germline V gene, CDR1 is SGHNT and CDR2 is YYREEE (reference sequence). In nucleotides, the CDR3 is TGTGCCAGCAGCTTGAGTCGGTTTGGAGGGGCCTACGAGCAGTACTTC. This codes for CASSLSRFGGAYEQYF. Looking up the rest from reference TRBV5-4 and TRBJ2-7 gives the full variable domain: ETGVTQSPTHLIKTRGQQVTLRCSSQSGHNTVSWYQQALGQGPQFIFQYYREEENGRGNFPPRFSGLQFPNYSSELNVNALELDDSALYLCASSLSRFGGAYEQYFGPGTRLTVT.

The chain links TRBV7-2 to TRBJ2-7; 10 bases map to TRBD1. The CDR3 consists of 15 residues. Germline values: CDR1 SGHTA, CDR2 FQGNSA. J was trimmed by 2 bases and V by 5 bases; bases with no gene match: 6. CDR3 bases: TGTGCCAGCAGCATACGACAGGGGGCTCCCTACGAGCAGTACTTC. Protein: CASSIRQGAPYEQYF. Complete variable domain (other parts from reference TRBV7-2 and TRBJ2-7): GAGVSQSPSNKVTEKGKDVELRCDPISGHTALYWYRQSLGQGLEFLIYFQGNSAPDKSGLPSDRFSAERTGGSVSTLTIQRTQQEDSAVYLCASSIRQGAPYEQYFGPGTRLTVT.

This sequence joins TRBV30 and TRBJ1-5; no reliable D call. The CDR3 runs to 13 residues. V was pared by 2 bases and J by 0 bases, with 5 bases between. Germline assignment: CDR1 GTSNPN and CDR2 SVGIG (reference sequence). The CDR3 protein is CAWSQNSNQPQHF. The CDR3 DNA sequence: TGTGCCTGGAGTCAAAATAGCAATCAGCCCCAGCATTTT.

The rearrangement uses TRBV4-2 and TRBJ2-3; the D gene is possibly TRBD2 (5 bases). This CDR3 has 15 residues. Trimming took off 0 bases at V and 4 bases at J, with 11 bases between the two ends. Germline V CDR1 and CDR2: LGHNA, YNFKEQ. CDR3 DNA: TGTGCCAGCAGCCAAGATCCCGAGGGTCCAGATACGCAGTATTTT. Amino acids: CASSQDPEGPDTQYF.

This chain links TRBV18 with TRBJ2-3; 15 bases are shared with TRBD2. Unmatched junction bases numbered 0, after V lost 1 base and J lost 1 base. The germline CDR1 and CDR2 sequences are KGHSH and LQKENI. This CDR3 has 17 amino acids. CDR3: CASSPRTSGRGTDTQYF. CDR3 sequence (DNA): TGTGCCAGCTCACCACGGACTAGCGGGAGGGGCACAGATACGCAGTATTTT.

CDR3 sequence (DNA): TGTGCCAGCGGGAGCGGGTATAATTCACCCCTCCACTTT. This translates into CASGSGYNSPLHF. The genes are TRBV28 and TRBJ1-6; D is unclear. V was pared by 8 bases and J by 4 bases, with 9 bases between. The CDR3 extends over 13 amino acids. The germline V gene has CDR1 MDHEN and CDR2 SYDVKM. The entire variable domain, with the rest obtained from reference TRBV28 and TRBJ1-6, is as follows: DVKVTQSSRYLVKRTGEKVFLECVQDMDHENMFWYRQDPGLGLRLIYFSYDVKMKEKGDIPEGYSVSREKKERFSLILESASTNQTSMYLCASGSGYNSPLHFGNGTRLTVT.

The rearrangement joins TRBV7-6 to TRBJ2-4, with TRBD2 matching over 9 bases. The CDR3 extends over 17 amino acids. Germline trimming cut 5 bases from V and 3 bases from J; bases unmatched to any gene: 11. The germline gives CDR1 SGHVS, CDR2 FNYEAQ. In DNA, the CDR3 is TGTGCCAGCAGCCCAGTCTGGCAGCGGGGGGTCAAAAACATTCAGTACTTC. Amino acids: CASSPVWQRGVKNIQYF.

This chain uses TRBV14 with TRBJ2-3; no clear D gene. This CDR3 contains 13 residues. Per germline, CDR1 SGHDN and CDR2 FVKESK. V lost 1 base, J lost 4 bases, and 6 bases lay in between. The CDR3 nucleotides read TGTGCCAGCAGCCAAGTTATCGCAGATACGCAGTATTTT. Encoded protein: CASSQVIADTQYF.